This T cell receptor (beta chain) was sequenced during a study of tissue T cells after allogeneic stem cell transplantation. Points from the study as a whole: Across patients, clones rarely overlapped, yet motif clusters were shared tissue-specifically.

This sample's time point: mouse harvest day 7 after allogeneic transplant. Each mouse received 10^7 T-cell-depleted marrow cells plus 10^6 splenic CD5+ T cells by tail vein. Sequencing was performed with immunoSEQ multiplex PCR; in TCRdb, only in-frame clones are kept and a portion is missing. The sample carries under 4,500 clones, approximately 60% recorded once. This clone appeared a single time. Its antigen is not known. Mouse germline and gene names are used. The read gets to within 1 residue of the CDR3 end, and the germline J gene fills in the rest. V dropped 5 bases and J dropped 0 bases, with 11 bases sitting between them. The CDR3 has 14 residues. Germline CDR1 is FNHDT and CDR2 is SITEND (reference sequence).

The clonotype originates from a female BALB/c mouse given C57BL/6 T cells with graft-versus-host disease after an allogeneic hematopoietic cell transplant. Source material: spleen. The chain combines TRBV19 with TRBJ1-2, with D possibly being TRBD1 (5 bases). The sequenced CDR3 bases are TGTGCCAGCAGCCCCGGGACGGCAAACTCCGACTACACC. This codes for CASSPGTANSDYT. The CDR3 as a whole reads CASSPGTANSDYTF.